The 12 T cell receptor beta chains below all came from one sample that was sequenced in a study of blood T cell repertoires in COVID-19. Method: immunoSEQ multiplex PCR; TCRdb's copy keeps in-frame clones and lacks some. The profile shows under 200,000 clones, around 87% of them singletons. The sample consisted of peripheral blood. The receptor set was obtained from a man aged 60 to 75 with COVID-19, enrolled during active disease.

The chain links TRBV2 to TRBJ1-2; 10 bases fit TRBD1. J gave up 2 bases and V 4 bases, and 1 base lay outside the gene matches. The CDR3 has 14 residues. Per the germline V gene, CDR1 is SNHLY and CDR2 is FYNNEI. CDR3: CASSATGGNYGYTF. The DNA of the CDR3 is TGTGCCAGCAGTGCGACAGGGGGCAACTATGGCTACACCTTC.

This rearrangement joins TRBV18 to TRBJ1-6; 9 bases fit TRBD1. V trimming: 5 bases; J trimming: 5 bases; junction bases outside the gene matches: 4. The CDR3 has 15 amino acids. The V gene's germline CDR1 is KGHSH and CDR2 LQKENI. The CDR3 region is CASSSRDRDNSPLHF. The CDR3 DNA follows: TGTGCCAGCTCATCCCGGGACAGGGATAATTCACCCCTCCACTTT. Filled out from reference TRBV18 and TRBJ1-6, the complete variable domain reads NAGVMQNPRHLVRRRGQEARLRCSPMKGHSHVYWYRQLPEEGLKFMVYLQKENIIDESGMPKERFSAEFPKEGPSILRIQQVVRGDSAAYFCASSSRDRDNSPLHFGNGTRLTVT.

For the CDR3, the DNA is TGTGCCAGCAGTGAGGGACAGGGGGCACGAGGTCGCTCCTATAATTCACCCCTCCACTTT. As protein: CASSEGQGARGRSYNSPLHF. The chain recombines TRBV6-1 with TRBJ1-6, with TRBD1 matching 12 bases. The ends lost 3 bases at V and 0 bases at J; junction bases unmatched: 9. The CDR3 has 20 residues. Germline V gives CDR1 MNHNS, CDR2 SASEGT.

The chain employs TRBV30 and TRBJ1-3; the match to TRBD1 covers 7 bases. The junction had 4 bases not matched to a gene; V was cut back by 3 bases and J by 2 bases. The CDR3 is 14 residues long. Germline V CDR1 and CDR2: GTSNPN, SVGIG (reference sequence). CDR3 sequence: CAWSAGTAGNTIYF. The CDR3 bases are TGTGCCTGGAGCGCCGGGACAGCTGGAAACACCATATATTTT. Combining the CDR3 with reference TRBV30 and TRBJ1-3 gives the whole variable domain SQTIHQWPATLVQPVGSPLSLECTVEGTSNPNLYWYRQAAGRGLQLLFYSVGIGQISSEVPQNLSASRPQDRQFILSSKKLLLSDSGFYLCAWSAGTAGNTIYFGEGSWLTVV.

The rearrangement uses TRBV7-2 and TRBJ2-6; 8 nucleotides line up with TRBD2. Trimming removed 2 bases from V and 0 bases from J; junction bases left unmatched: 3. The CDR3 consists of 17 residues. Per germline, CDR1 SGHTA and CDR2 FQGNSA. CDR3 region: CASSLTGGASGANVLTF. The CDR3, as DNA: TGTGCCAGCAGCTTAACGGGGGGGGCCTCTGGGGCCAACGTCCTGACTTTC. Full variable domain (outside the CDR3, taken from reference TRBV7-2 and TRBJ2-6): GAGVSQSPSNKVTEKGKDVELRCDPISGHTALYWYRQSLGQGLEFLIYFQGNSAPDKSGLPSDRFSAERTGGSVSTLTIQRTQQEDSAVYLCASSLTGGASGANVLTFGAGSRLTVL.

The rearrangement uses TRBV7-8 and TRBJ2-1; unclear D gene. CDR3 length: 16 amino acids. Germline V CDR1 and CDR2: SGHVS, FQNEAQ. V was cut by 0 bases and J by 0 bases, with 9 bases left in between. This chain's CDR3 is CASSLAYPRSYNEQFF. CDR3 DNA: TGTGCCAGCAGCTTAGCGTATCCCCGCTCCTACAATGAGCAGTTCTTC.

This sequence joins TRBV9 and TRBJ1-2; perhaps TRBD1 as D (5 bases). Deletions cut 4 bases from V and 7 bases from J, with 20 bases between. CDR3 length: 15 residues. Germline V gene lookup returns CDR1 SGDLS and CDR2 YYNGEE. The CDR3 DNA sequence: TGTGCCAGCAGCCCCCTGGCTGGGGGGAGGAGTGGCTACACCTTC. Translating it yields CASSPLAGGRSGYTF.

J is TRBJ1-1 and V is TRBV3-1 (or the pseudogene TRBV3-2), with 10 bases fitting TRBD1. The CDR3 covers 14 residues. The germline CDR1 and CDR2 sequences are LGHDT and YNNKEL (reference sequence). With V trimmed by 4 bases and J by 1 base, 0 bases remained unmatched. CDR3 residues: CASSRDRGNTEAFF. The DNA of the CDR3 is TGTGCCAGCAGCCGGGACAGGGGGAACACTGAAGCTTTCTTT.

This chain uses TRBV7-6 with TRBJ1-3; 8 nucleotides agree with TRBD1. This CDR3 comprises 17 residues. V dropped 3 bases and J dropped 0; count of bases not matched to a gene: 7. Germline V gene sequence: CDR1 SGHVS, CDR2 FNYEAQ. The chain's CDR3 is CASSFQGAMSSGNTIYF. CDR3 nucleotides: TGTGCCAGCAGCTTTCAGGGGGCCATGAGCTCTGGAAACACCATATATTTT.

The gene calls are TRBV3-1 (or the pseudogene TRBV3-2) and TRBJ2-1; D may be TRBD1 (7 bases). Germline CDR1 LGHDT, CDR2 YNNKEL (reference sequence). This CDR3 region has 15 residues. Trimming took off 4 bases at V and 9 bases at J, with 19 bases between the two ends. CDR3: CASSPDRAAGIEQFF. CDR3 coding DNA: TGTGCCAGCAGCCCTGACAGGGCCGCGGGGATTGAGCAGTTCTTC.

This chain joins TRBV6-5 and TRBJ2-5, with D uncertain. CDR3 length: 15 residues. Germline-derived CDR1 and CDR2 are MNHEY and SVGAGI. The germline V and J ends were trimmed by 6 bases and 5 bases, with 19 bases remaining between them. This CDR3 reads CASRRRFLPGETQYF. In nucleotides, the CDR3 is TGTGCCAGCAGACGCCGATTTTTACCGGGTGAGACCCAGTACTTC.

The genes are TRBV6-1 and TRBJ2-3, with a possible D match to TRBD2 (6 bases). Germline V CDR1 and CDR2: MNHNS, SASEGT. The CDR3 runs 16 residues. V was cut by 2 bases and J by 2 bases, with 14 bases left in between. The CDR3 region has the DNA TGTGCCAGCAGTGAACCCCTAGCGCCGACCACAGATACGCAGTATTTT. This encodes CASSEPLAPTTDTQYF.